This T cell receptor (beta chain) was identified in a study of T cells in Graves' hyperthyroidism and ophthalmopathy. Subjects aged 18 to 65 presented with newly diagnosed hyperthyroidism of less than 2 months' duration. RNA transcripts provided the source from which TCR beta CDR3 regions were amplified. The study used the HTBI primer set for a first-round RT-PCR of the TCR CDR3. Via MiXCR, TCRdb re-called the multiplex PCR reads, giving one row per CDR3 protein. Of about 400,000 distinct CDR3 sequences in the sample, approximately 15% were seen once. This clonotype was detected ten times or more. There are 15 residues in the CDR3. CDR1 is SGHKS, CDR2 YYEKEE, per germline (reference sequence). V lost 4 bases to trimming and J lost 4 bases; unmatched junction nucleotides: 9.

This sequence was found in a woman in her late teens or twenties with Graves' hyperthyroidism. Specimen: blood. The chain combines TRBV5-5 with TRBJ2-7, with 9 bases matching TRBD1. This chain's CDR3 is CASSGTPGQGYEQYF. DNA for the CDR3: TGTGCCAGCAGCGGAACACCGGGACAGGGTTACGAGCAGTACTTC.